This T cell receptor (beta chain) was profiled in a study of T cells in tumors after PD-1 blockade. Study-wide results and limits: About 41% of tumor TCR clonotypes were also found in blood.

In the case of this clone: Its antigen is currently unknown.

The ends were cut back, 2 bases at V and 7 bases at J, with 9 bases in the middle. The CDR3 runs to 14 residues. Germline V gene sequence: CDR1 SGHVS, CDR2 FNYEAQ. Here immunoSEQ multiplex PCR was the method, and the copy in TCRdb shows in-frame clones only, minus some. The data show under 75,000 clones, with about 74% seen just once and about 4.5% held by the top ten. This sequence was found in a human donor with basal cell carcinoma. The sample in question was PBMCs, obtained after anti-PD-1 treatment. The chain carries TRBV7-6 and TRBJ1-6; D uncertain. As DNA, the CDR3 is TGTGCCAGCAGCTTAAGGGTGATCAATTCACCCCTCCACTTT. The encoded protein is CASSLRVINSPLHF.